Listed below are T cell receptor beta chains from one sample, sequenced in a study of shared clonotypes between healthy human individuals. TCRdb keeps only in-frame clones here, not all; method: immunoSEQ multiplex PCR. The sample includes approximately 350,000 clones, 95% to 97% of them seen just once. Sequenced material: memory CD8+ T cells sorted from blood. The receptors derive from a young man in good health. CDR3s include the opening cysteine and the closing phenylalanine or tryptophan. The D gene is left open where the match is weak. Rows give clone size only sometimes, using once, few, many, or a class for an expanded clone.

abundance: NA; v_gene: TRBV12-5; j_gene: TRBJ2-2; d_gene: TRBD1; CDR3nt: TGTGCTAGTGGTTCTGACAGGGGGCACTTAAGCGGGAGTGACACCGGGGAGCTGTTTTTT; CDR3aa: CASGSDRGHLSGSDTGELFF
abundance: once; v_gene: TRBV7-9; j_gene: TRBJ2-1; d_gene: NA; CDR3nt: TGTGCCAGCAGCTTCACAGGTCCCGTAAATGAGCAGTTCTTC; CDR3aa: CASSFTGPVNEQFF
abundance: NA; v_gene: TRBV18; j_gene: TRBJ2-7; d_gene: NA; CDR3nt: TGTGCCAGCTCACCCTATGAAACGGGAGCGGACGAGCAGTACTTC; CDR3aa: CASSPYETGADEQYF
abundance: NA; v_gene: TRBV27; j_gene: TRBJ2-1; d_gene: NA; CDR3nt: TGTGCCAGCAGCAAACGGGACTCCCAATACAATGAGCAGTTCTTC; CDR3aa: CASSKRDSQYNEQFF
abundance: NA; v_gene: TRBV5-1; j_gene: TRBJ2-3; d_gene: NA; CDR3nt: TGCGCCAGCAGGCCAGTCGGAGTCACAGATACGCAGTATTTT; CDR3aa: CASRPVGVTDTQYF
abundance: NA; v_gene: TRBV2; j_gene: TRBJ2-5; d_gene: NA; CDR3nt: TGTGCCAGCAGTGAGTTGTCGCGAGAGACCCAGTACTTC; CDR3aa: CASSELSRETQYF
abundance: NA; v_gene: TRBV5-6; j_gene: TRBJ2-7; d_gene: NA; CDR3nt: TGTGCCAGCAGCTTGGACAGGGCCTACGAGCAGTACTTC; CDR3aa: CASSLDRAYEQYF
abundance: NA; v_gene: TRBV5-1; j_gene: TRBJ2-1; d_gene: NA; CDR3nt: TGCGCCAGCAGCTTGGCGTTCTATGAGCAGTTCTTC; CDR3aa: CASSLAFYEQFF
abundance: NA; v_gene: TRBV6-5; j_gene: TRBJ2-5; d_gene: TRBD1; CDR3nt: TGTGCCAGCAGACAGACAGGGGGTCAAGAGACCCAGTACTTC; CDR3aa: CASRQTGGQETQYF
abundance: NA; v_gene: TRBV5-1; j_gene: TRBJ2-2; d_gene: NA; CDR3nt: TGCGCCAGCAGCCTCGGGCCTCCTATGGGCACCGGGGAGCTGTTTTTT; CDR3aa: CASSLGPPMGTGELFF
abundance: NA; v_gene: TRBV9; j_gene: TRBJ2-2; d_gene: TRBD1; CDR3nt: TGTGCCAGCAGCGTCAACAGGGGGCTTGTCGGGGAGCTGTTTTTT; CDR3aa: CASSVNRGLVGELFF
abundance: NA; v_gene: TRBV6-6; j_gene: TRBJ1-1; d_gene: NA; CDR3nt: TGTGCCAGCAACAGCCGGGACCCGGCGCAAGCTTTCTTT; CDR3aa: CASNSRDPAQAFF
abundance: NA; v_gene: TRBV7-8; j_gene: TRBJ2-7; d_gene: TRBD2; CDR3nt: TGTGCCAGCAGCTTAACTAGCGACTACGAGCAGTACTTC; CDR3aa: CASSLTSDYEQYF
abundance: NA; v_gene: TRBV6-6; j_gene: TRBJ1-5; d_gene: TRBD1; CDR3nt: TGTGCCAGCAGTTACCGCGGGGACAGAACCCATCAGCCCCAGCATTTT; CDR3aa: CASSYRGDRTHQPQHF
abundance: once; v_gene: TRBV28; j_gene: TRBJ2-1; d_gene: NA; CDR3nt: TGTGCCAGCCAGGTAGCGGCCGGAATTGAGCAGTTCTTC; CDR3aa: CASQVAAGIEQFF
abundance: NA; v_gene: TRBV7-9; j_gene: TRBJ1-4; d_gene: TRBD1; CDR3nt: TGTGCCAGCAGCCGCACAGGGGGAGAAAAACTGTTTTTT; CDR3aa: CASSRTGGEKLFF
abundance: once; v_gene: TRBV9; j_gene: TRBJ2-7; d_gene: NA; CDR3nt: TGTGCCAGCAGCTTCGCTTGCTACGAGCAGTACTTC; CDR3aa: CASSFACYEQYF
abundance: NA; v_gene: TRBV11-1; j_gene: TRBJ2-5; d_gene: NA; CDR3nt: TGTGCCAGCAGCTTACTAGAGACCCAGTACTTC; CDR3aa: CASSLLETQYF
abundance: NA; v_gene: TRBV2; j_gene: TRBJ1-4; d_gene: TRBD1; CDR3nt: TGTGCCAGCAGTTCCGGGACAGGGCGGTTTGAAAAACTGTTTTTT; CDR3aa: CASSSGTGRFEKLFF
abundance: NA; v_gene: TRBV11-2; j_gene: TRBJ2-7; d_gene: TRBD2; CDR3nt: TGTGCCAGCAGCCCCCATCTAGCGGGAGGGCCTCGGGAGCAGTACTTC; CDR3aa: CASSPHLAGGPREQYF
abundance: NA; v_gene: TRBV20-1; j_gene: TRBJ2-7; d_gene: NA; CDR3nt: TGCAGTGCTAGAGGAAACGAGCAGTACTTC; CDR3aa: CSARGNEQYF
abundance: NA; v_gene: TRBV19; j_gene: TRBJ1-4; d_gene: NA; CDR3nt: TGTGCCAGTAGTATATTCCGGGCTGAAAAACTGTTTTTT; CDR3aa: CASSIFRAEKLFF
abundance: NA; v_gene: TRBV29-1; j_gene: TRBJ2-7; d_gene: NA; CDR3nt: TGCAGCGTTGAAGATTACGGGGAGCAGTACTTC; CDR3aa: CSVEDYGEQYF
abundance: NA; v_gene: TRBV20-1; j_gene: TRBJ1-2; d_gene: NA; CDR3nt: TGCAGTGCTAAAGGTCTCTATGGCTACACCTTC; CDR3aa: CSAKGLYGYTF
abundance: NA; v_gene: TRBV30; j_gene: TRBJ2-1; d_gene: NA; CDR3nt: TGTGCCTGGAGCGCCAGGGGAGACAATGAGCAGTTCTTC; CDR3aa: CAWSARGDNEQFF
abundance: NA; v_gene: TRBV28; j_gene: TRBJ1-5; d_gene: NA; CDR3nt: TGTGCCAGCAGCCAGTTAGGACAAATTAGCAATCAGCCCCAGCATTTT; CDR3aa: CASSQLGQISNQPQHF
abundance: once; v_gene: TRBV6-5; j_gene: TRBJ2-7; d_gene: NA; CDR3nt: TGTGCCAGCAGTTGGTACAGACTCTCCTACGAGCAGTACTTC; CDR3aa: CASSWYRLSYEQYF
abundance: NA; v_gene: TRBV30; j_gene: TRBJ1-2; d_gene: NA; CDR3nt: TGTGCCTGGAGTTCTCGACAGGCCAACACCTTC; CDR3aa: CAWSSRQANTF